Included here is one T cell receptor (beta chain) sequence, with context. CDR3 length equals 15 residues. After removal of 4 bases from V and 7 bases from J, the junction contained 7 bases not matched to a gene. Looked up from germline, CDR1 is SNHLY and CDR2 is FYNNEI. The repertoire was sequenced with immunoSEQ multiplex PCR; TCRdb's copy has only in-frame clones and lacks some. The data show about 99,000 clones, around 91% seen once. This sample was taken from a study of T cell changes during pregnancy in multiple sclerosis. The rearrangement links TRBV2 to TRBJ2-2; 9 bases fit TRBD2. The sequence was collected from a female donor with multiple sclerosis, enrolled in a pregnancy study. Sequencing was performed on peripheral blood, taken after pregnancy. The CDR3 DNA reads as TGTGCCAGCAGTGTCGTAGCGGGAGTGATCGGGGAGCTGTTTTTT. It codes for CASSVVAGVIGELFF.